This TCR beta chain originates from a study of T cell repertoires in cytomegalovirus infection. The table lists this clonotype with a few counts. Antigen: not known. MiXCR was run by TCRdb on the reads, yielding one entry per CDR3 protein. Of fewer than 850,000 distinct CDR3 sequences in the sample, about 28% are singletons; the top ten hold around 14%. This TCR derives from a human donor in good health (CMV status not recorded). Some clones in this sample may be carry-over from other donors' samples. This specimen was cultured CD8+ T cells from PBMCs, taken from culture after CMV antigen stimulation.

The CDR3 DNA sequence: TGCGCCAGCAGCCAAGCAGCGGGGGGCCAGAATGAGCAGTTCTTC. Amino acids: CASSQAAGGQNEQFF. The chain has TRBV4-1 and TRBJ2-1, with TRBD2 matching 9 bases. The CDR3 is 15 residues long. The germline gives CDR1 MGHRA, CDR2 YSYEKL. V was pared by 1 base and J by 7 bases, with 5 bases of the junction left unmatched.